A selection of T cell receptor beta chains follows, all from one sample in a study of T cell changes during pregnancy in multiple sclerosis. Clones were sequenced by immunoSEQ multiplex PCR, and TCRdb holds only the in-frame ones, with some missing. Here the sample spans approximately 50,000 clones, 80% to 95% being singletons. The material sequenced was CD4+ T cells from peripheral blood mononuclear cells, taken after pregnancy. All receptors derive from a female donor in good health, enrolled as a control in a pregnancy study. Both conserved end residues are part of each CDR3. The order of the fields is V gene, D gene, clone size, J gene, CDR3 protein, CDR3 DNA. The D gene is left open where the match is weak. Clone size is stated in some rows and not others, as once, few, many or a class when expanded.

V gene: TRBV19
D gene: NA
clone size: NA
J gene: TRBJ1-2
CDR3 protein: CASKKVFVRENYGYTF
CDR3 DNA: TGTGCCAGTAAAAAAGTATTTGTTAGGGAGAACTATGGCTACACCTTC

V gene: TRBV18
D gene: NA
clone size: NA
J gene: TRBJ1-4
CDR3 protein: CASSPSVATNEKLFF
CDR3 DNA: TGTGCCAGCTCACCATCCGTTGCAACTAATGAAAAACTGTTTTTT

V gene: TRBV18
D gene: TRBD1
clone size: NA
J gene: TRBJ2-7
CDR3 protein: CASSPRQGVDEQYF
CDR3 DNA: TGTGCCAGCTCACCAAGGCAGGGGGTCGACGAGCAGTACTTC

V gene: TRBV6-5
D gene: NA
clone size: NA
J gene: TRBJ1-1
CDR3 protein: CASGTGVRNTEAFF
CDR3 DNA: TGTGCCAGCGGGACGGGAGTTCGGAACACTGAAGCTTTCTTT

V gene: TRBV19
D gene: NA
clone size: NA
J gene: TRBJ1-2
CDR3 protein: CASRWAPQLGNGYTF
CDR3 DNA: TGTGCCAGTAGATGGGCCCCTCAACTTGGCAATGGCTACACCTTC

V gene: TRBV25-1
D gene: TRBD2
clone size: NA
J gene: TRBJ2-7
CDR3 protein: CASSLAGADEQYF
CDR3 DNA: TGTGCCAGCAGCCTAGCGGGAGCGGACGAGCAGTACTTC

V gene: TRBV5-5
D gene: NA
clone size: NA
J gene: TRBJ2-7
CDR3 protein: CASSLSRGAYEQYF
CDR3 DNA: TGTGCCAGCAGCTTATCCAGGGGAGCCTACGAGCAGTACTTC

V gene: TRBV14
D gene: TRBD2
clone size: NA
J gene: TRBJ2-5
CDR3 protein: CASSQGGSGWTQYF
CDR3 DNA: TGTGCCAGCAGCCAGGGGGGGAGCGGTTGGACCCAGTACTTC

V gene: TRBV19
D gene: NA
clone size: NA
J gene: TRBJ1-2
CDR3 protein: CASSIGFGDHPSYGYTF
CDR3 DNA: TGTGCCAGTAGTATTGGTTTCGGGGATCACCCTTCGTATGGCTACACCTTC

V gene: TRBV18
D gene: TRBD1
clone size: NA
J gene: TRBJ2-7
CDR3 protein: CASSPLPGQGADEQYF
CDR3 DNA: TGTGCCAGCTCACCTCTACCGGGACAGGGGGCCGACGAGCAGTACTTC

V gene: TRBV28
D gene: NA
clone size: NA
J gene: TRBJ2-3
CDR3 protein: CAILGPGSPSTDTQYF
CDR3 DNA: TGTGCCATCCTAGGCCCCGGGTCGCCTAGCACAGATACGCAGTATTTT

V gene: TRBV5-5
D gene: NA
clone size: NA
J gene: TRBJ2-6
CDR3 protein: CASRVVTGANVLTF
CDR3 DNA: TGTGCCAGCAGAGTAGTTACTGGGGCCAACGTCCTGACTTTC

V gene: TRBV19
D gene: TRBD2
clone size: NA
J gene: TRBJ2-7
CDR3 protein: CASSMVGSGRTDF
CDR3 DNA: TGTGCCAGTAGTATGGTCGGGAGCGGGAGAACGGACTTC

V gene: TRBV7-2
D gene: NA
clone size: NA
J gene: TRBJ2-7
CDR3 protein: CASSSTGNEQYF
CDR3 DNA: TGTGCCAGCAGCTCTACAGGGAACGAGCAGTACTTC

V gene: TRBV5-1
D gene: NA
clone size: NA
J gene: TRBJ2-2
CDR3 protein: CASSTSNTGELFF
CDR3 DNA: TGCGCCAGCAGCACGAGCAACACCGGGGAGCTGTTTTTT

V gene: TRBV4-1
D gene: TRBD1
clone size: NA
J gene: TRBJ1-6
CDR3 protein: CASSHSGGGSPLHF
CDR3 DNA: TGCGCCAGCAGCCACTCAGGGGGTGGCTCACCCCTCCACTTT

V gene: TRBV21-1
D gene: NA
clone size: NA
J gene: TRBJ2-7
CDR3 protein: CASSKKQGYEQYF
CDR3 DNA: TGTGCCAGCAGCAAGAAACAGGGCTACGAGCAGTACTTC

V gene: TRBV18
D gene: TRBD2
clone size: NA
J gene: TRBJ2-3
CDR3 protein: CASSGGGTSWADTQYF
CDR3 DNA: TGTGCCAGCTCCGGGGGAGGGACTAGCTGGGCAGATACGCAGTATTTT

V gene: TRBV5-1
D gene: NA
clone size: NA
J gene: TRBJ2-5
CDR3 protein: CASSLVGGGVETQYF
CDR3 DNA: TGCGCCAGCAGCTTGGTAGGGGGGGGTGTAGAGACCCAGTACTTC

V gene: TRBV10-3
D gene: NA
clone size: NA
J gene: TRBJ2-3
CDR3 protein: CAISDGGRTDTQYF
CDR3 DNA: TGTGCCATCAGTGATGGAGGACGCACAGATACGCAGTATTTT

V gene: TRBV5-1
D gene: TRBD1
clone size: NA
J gene: TRBJ1-2
CDR3 protein: CASSLEDREGGGYTF
CDR3 DNA: TGCGCCAGCAGCTTGGAGGACAGGGAGGGAGGTGGCTACACCTTC

V gene: TRBV5-4
D gene: TRBD2
clone size: NA
J gene: TRBJ2-1
CDR3 protein: CASSPDLAGVYNEQFF
CDR3 DNA: TGTGCCAGCAGTCCAGACCTAGCGGGAGTTTACAATGAGCAGTTCTTC

V gene: TRBV7-2
D gene: TRBD1
clone size: NA
J gene: TRBJ1-4
CDR3 protein: CASSPGQGYEKLFF
CDR3 DNA: TGTGCCAGCAGCCCAGGACAGGGGTATGAAAAACTGTTTTTT

V gene: TRBV7-2
D gene: TRBD1
clone size: NA
J gene: TRBJ1-4
CDR3 protein: CASSPTGPNEKLFF
CDR3 DNA: TGTGCCAGCAGCCCGACAGGGCCTAATGAAAAACTGTTTTTT

V gene: TRBV28
D gene: TRBD2
clone size: once
J gene: TRBJ2-7
CDR3 protein: CASSTRLAGVYEQYF
CDR3 DNA: TGTGCCAGCAGTACCCGTCTAGCGGGAGTGTACGAGCAGTACTTC

V gene: TRBV7-6
D gene: TRBD2
clone size: NA
J gene: TRBJ2-7
CDR3 protein: CASSLPPAIAGGLTSSYEQYF
CDR3 DNA: TGTGCCAGCAGCTTACCCCCCGCGATAGCGGGGGGCCTAACCTCCTCCTACGAGCAGTACTTC

V gene: TRBV23-1
D gene: TRBD1
clone size: NA
J gene: TRBJ1-1
CDR3 protein: CASSHSRRDRVNTEAFF
CDR3 DNA: TGCGCCAGCAGTCATTCCCGCCGGGACAGGGTGAACACTGAAGCTTTCTTT

V gene: TRBV18
D gene: NA
clone size: NA
J gene: TRBJ1-3
CDR3 protein: CASSPSTGGGNTIYF
CDR3 DNA: TGTGCCAGCTCACCTTCAACGGGGGGTGGAAACACCATATATTTT

V gene: TRBV18
D gene: NA
clone size: NA
J gene: TRBJ2-1
CDR3 protein: CASSPPQADYNEQFF
CDR3 DNA: TGTGCCAGCTCACCACCGCAAGCGGACTACAATGAGCAGTTCTTC

V gene: TRBV5-1
D gene: NA
clone size: NA
J gene: TRBJ1-5
CDR3 protein: CASSSGVGNQPQHF
CDR3 DNA: TGCGCCAGCAGCTCGGGGGTGGGCAATCAGCCCCAGCATTTT

V gene: TRBV6-1
D gene: NA
clone size: NA
J gene: TRBJ1-4
CDR3 protein: CASSEASGATNEKLFF
CDR3 DNA: TGTGCCAGCAGTGAAGCGTCAGGGGCAACTAATGAAAAACTGTTTTTT

V gene: TRBV23-1
D gene: TRBD1
clone size: NA
J gene: TRBJ2-1
CDR3 protein: CASSNDKGTGWAVEQFF
CDR3 DNA: TGCGCCAGCAGCAACGATAAAGGGACAGGGTGGGCAGTTGAGCAGTTCTTC

V gene: TRBV6-1
D gene: TRBD1
clone size: NA
J gene: TRBJ2-1
CDR3 protein: CASTEDRGQINEQFF
CDR3 DNA: TGTGCCAGCACCGAGGACAGGGGGCAAATCAATGAGCAGTTCTTC

V gene: TRBV19
D gene: TRBD2
clone size: NA
J gene: TRBJ2-4
CDR3 protein: CASSREGAKNIQYF
CDR3 DNA: TGTGCCAGTAGTAGGGAGGGTGCCAAAAACATTCAGTACTTC

V gene: TRBV5-1
D gene: TRBD2
clone size: once
J gene: TRBJ2-5
CDR3 protein: CASSFSGGAEETQYF
CDR3 DNA: TGCGCCAGCAGCTTTAGCGGGGGGGCGGAAGAGACCCAGTACTTC

V gene: TRBV7-8
D gene: NA
clone size: NA
J gene: TRBJ1-4
CDR3 protein: CASSLTGQATNEKLFF
CDR3 DNA: TGTGCCAGCAGCTTAACAGGACAAGCAACTAATGAAAAACTGTTTTTT

V gene: TRBV5-1
D gene: NA
clone size: NA
J gene: TRBJ1-1
CDR3 protein: CASRKSAEVVDTEAFF
CDR3 DNA: TGCGCCAGCAGGAAATCGGCCGAGGTTGTTGACACTGAAGCTTTCTTT

V gene: TRBV5-4
D gene: NA
clone size: medium-sized
J gene: TRBJ2-7
CDR3 protein: CASSHPGTYEQYF
CDR3 DNA: TGTGCCAGCAGCCACCCCGGGACCTACGAGCAGTACTTC

V gene: TRBV9
D gene: TRBD1
clone size: once
J gene: TRBJ2-1
CDR3 protein: CASSVGGQGRDEQFF
CDR3 DNA: TGTGCCAGCAGCGTAGGGGGACAGGGACGAGATGAGCAGTTCTTC

V gene: TRBV28
D gene: NA
clone size: NA
J gene: TRBJ1-2
CDR3 protein: CASSTGGSYGYTF
CDR3 DNA: TGTGCCAGCAGCACTGGGGGGAGCTATGGCTACACCTTC

V gene: TRBV4-1
D gene: NA
clone size: NA
J gene: TRBJ1-2
CDR3 protein: CASSQAVVAQDYGYTF
CDR3 DNA: TGCGCCAGCAGCCAAGCGGTTGTCGCCCAGGACTATGGCTACACCTTC

V gene: TRBV19
D gene: NA
clone size: NA
J gene: TRBJ2-1
CDR3 protein: CASSSREPVHNEQFF
CDR3 DNA: TGTGCCAGTAGTTCCAGGGAACCCGTCCACAATGAGCAGTTCTTC

V gene: TRBV5-1
D gene: NA
clone size: once
J gene: TRBJ1-2
CDR3 protein: CASSGGEANYGYTF
CDR3 DNA: TGCGCCAGCAGCGGAGGGGAAGCGAACTATGGCTACACCTTC

V gene: TRBV4-2
D gene: NA
clone size: NA
J gene: TRBJ1-3
CDR3 protein: CASSQGSFGTLYF
CDR3 DNA: TGTGCCAGCAGCCAAGGATCATTCGGGACTCTATATTTT

V gene: TRBV30
D gene: TRBD1
clone size: NA
J gene: TRBJ2-2
CDR3 protein: CAWSVRTGGPGELFF
CDR3 DNA: TGTGCCTGGAGTGTACGGACAGGGGGCCCCGGGGAGCTGTTTTTT

V gene: TRBV7-9
D gene: NA
clone size: NA
J gene: TRBJ2-5
CDR3 protein: CASSLPPAGPKGRETQYF
CDR3 DNA: TGTGCCAGCAGCCTCCCCCCTGCCGGGCCGAAGGGGAGGGAGACCCAGTACTTC

V gene: TRBV15
D gene: NA
clone size: once
J gene: TRBJ1-3
CDR3 protein: CVTFRDLVTIYF
CDR3 DNA: TGTGTGACTTTCCGGGACTTGGTGACCATATATTTT

V gene: TRBV6-6
D gene: TRBD1
clone size: NA
J gene: TRBJ1-3
CDR3 protein: CASSYQGAGNTIYF
CDR3 DNA: TGTGCCAGCAGTTACCAGGGGGCAGGAAACACCATATATTTT

V gene: TRBV5-1
D gene: NA
clone size: NA
J gene: TRBJ1-5
CDR3 protein: CASSPTEWNQPQHF
CDR3 DNA: TGCGCCAGCAGCCCGACGGAGTGGAATCAGCCCCAGCATTTT

V gene: TRBV6-1
D gene: NA
clone size: NA
J gene: TRBJ1-2
CDR3 protein: CASSEPRVF
CDR3 DNA: TGTGCCAGCAGTGAACCGAGGGTCTTC

V gene: TRBV28
D gene: TRBD1
clone size: NA
J gene: TRBJ2-7
CDR3 protein: CASRGQGSSYEQYF
CDR3 DNA: TGTGCCAGCAGGGGACAGGGGAGCTCCTACGAGCAGTACTTC

V gene: TRBV2
D gene: NA
clone size: once
J gene: TRBJ1-1
CDR3 protein: CASRDRENTEAFF
CDR3 DNA: TGTGCCAGCAGGGACAGAGAGAACACTGAAGCTTTCTTT

V gene: TRBV4-2
D gene: NA
clone size: few
J gene: TRBJ1-2
CDR3 protein: CASSQDPNRAYGYTF
CDR3 DNA: TGTGCCAGCAGCCAAGACCCTAACAGGGCCTATGGCTACACCTTC